What follows is one T cell receptor (beta chain) and its context. Antigen: not known. This entry comes from a study of blood T cells in healthy people across ages. Findings and limits, study-wide: Naive CD4+ cells and diversity were both higher in long-lived donors than in aged donors.

Primers used in a second PCR of about 7 to 12 cycles were a sample-barcoded 5' primer and a J-beta primer mix. TCRdb re-analysed the 5' RACE reads in MiXCR, keeping a single row per CDR3 protein. The profile covers a few hundred thousand distinct CDR3 sequences, with 45% to 65% appearing a single time and around 49% taken by the ten largest. Trimming cost V 0 bases and J 8 bases, with 6 bases left between them. Per germline, CDR1 MGHRA and CDR2 YSYEKL. The CDR3 covers 12 residues. This rearrangement joins TRBV4-1 to TRBJ2-3; D unclear. The sequence came from a man aged 55 to 70 in good health. The sample was blood. CDR3 DNA: TGCGCCAGCAGCCAAGATTCGGGTACGCAGTATTTT. This gives the protein CASSQDSGTQYF.